This T cell receptor (beta chain) was identified in a study of blood T cell repertoires in COVID-19. For the study at large: Acute and convalescent COVID-19 samples came from the United States, Italy and Spain. T cells, B-cell-depleted T cells, or PBMCs supplied cDNA or gDNA.

Study processing details: Reference gene primer amplification yielded estimated nucleated cell counts. Sequencing was performed with immunoSEQ multiplex PCR; in TCRdb, only in-frame clones are kept and a portion is missing. That table gives V, J and clone size, and the DNA gave D and trimming. The table lists approximately 150,000 clones, 88% of them singletons. The CDR3 covers 15 residues. Germline-derived CDR1 and CDR2 are PRHDT and FYEKMQ (reference sequence). The V segment lost 2 bases and the J segment 5 bases; nucleotides outside the gene matches: 5. The sample was peripheral blood. This TCR derives from a woman aged 50 to 60 with acute or convalescent COVID-19. This chain joins TRBV13 and TRBJ1-4; TRBD1 agrees at 7 bases. CDR3 in amino acids: CASSLFSGGNEKLFF. The CDR3 DNA reads as TGTGCCAGCAGCTTATTCTCAGGGGGGAATGAAAAACTGTTTTTT.